Listed here is a single T cell receptor beta chain. Its antigen is unknown. This entry belongs to a study of CD8+ T cells in alopecia areata. Study overall: Twice daily, treated patients received 5 to 10 mg of oral tofacitinib. Tofacitinib ran 6 to 18 months, followed by 6 months off drug.

RNA extraction and reverse transcription yielded cDNA as sequencing template. Sequencing was performed with immunoSEQ multiplex PCR; in TCRdb, only in-frame clones are kept and a portion is missing. The sample lists hundreds of thousands of clones; about 62% were seen once. General observations from the study: Scalp and blood retained many expanded lesional clones during tofacitinib. Given one nonresponder, whether baseline CD8+ expansion relates to response remains uncertain.

Looked up from germline, CDR1 is SGHNT and CDR2 is YYREEE (reference sequence). The CDR3 consists of 16 residues. The V segment lost 6 bases and the J segment 1 base; nucleotides outside the gene matches: 9. Specified treatment: oral pan-JAK inhibitor, 5-10 mg twice daily. This clonotype originated in a human donor with alopecia areata. The specimen was CD4+ T cells sorted from blood, collected at week 24, from a patient treated with tofacitinib. The chain couples TRBV5-4 to TRBJ2-3; 9 nucleotides align to TRBD2. CDR3 loop: CASTNLRGGGTDTQYF. DNA for the CDR3: TGTGCCAGCACCAATCTGCGGGGGGGCGGCACAGATACGCAGTATTTT.